A selection of T cell receptor beta chains follows, all from one sample in a study of PD-1 blockade in classical Hodgkin lymphoma. The repertoire was sequenced with immunoSEQ multiplex PCR; TCRdb's copy has only in-frame clones and lacks some. This repertoire shows 25,000 to 35,000 clones, less than 85% found once; its top ten account for about 0.57%. The starting material was CD4+ T cells from blood, obtained before the fourth cycle of nivolumab. Receptor source: a human donor with classical Hodgkin lymphoma. CDR3s include the opening cysteine and the closing phenylalanine or tryptophan. Fields, in order: V gene, J gene, clone size, D gene, CDR3 DNA, CDR3 protein. A D gene is named only where the DNA matches it firmly. Size is stated for part of the rows, as once, few or many counts, or as a class when the clone is expanded.

V gene: TRBV10-3; J gene: TRBJ2-7; clone size: .; D gene: TRBD2; CDR3 DNA: TGTGCCATCAGTGACCCCTTAGCGGGAGGGACCCTCTACGAGCAGTACTTC; CDR3 protein: CAISDPLAGGTLYEQYF
V gene: TRBV6-5; J gene: TRBJ1-5; clone size: .; D gene: TRBD1; CDR3 DNA: TGTGCCAGCAGAAGACAGGGGGAAGGCAATCAGCCCCAGCATTTT; CDR3 protein: CASRRQGEGNQPQHF
V gene: TRBV29-1; J gene: TRBJ2-6; clone size: .; D gene: .; CDR3 DNA: TGCAGCGTTGAAGGCTCGGGGGCCGACTCTGGGGCCAACGTCCTGACTTTC; CDR3 protein: CSVEGSGADSGANVLTF
V gene: TRBV5-5; J gene: TRBJ1-4; clone size: .; D gene: .; CDR3 DNA: TGTGCCAGCAGCTTGGAGGGGGGGCATGAAAAACTGTTTTTT; CDR3 protein: CASSLEGGHEKLFF
V gene: TRBV6-4; J gene: TRBJ2-1; clone size: .; D gene: .; CDR3 DNA: TGTGCCAGCAGTGAAACCCCCACTAGCTACAATAAGCAGTTCTTC; CDR3 protein: CASSETPTSYNKQFF
V gene: TRBV4-1; J gene: TRBJ2-7; clone size: .; D gene: .; CDR3 DNA: TGCGCCAGCAGCCAAGAAGACAGGAGAGGCTACGAGCAGTACTTC; CDR3 protein: CASSQEDRRGYEQYF
V gene: TRBV18; J gene: TRBJ2-3; clone size: .; D gene: .; CDR3 DNA: TGTGCCAGCTCACCACGGTCCCAGAGCACAGATACGCAGTATTTT; CDR3 protein: CASSPRSQSTDTQYF
V gene: TRBV28; J gene: TRBJ1-5; clone size: .; D gene: .; CDR3 DNA: TGTGCCAGCAGTTTGGATAGCAATCAGCCCCAGCATTTT; CDR3 protein: CASSLDSNQPQHF
V gene: TRBV5-1; J gene: TRBJ2-2; clone size: .; D gene: TRBD1; CDR3 DNA: TGCGCCAGCAGCTGGAGACAGGGCACCGGGGAGCTGTTTTTT; CDR3 protein: CASSWRQGTGELFF
V gene: TRBV19; J gene: TRBJ1-5; clone size: few; D gene: .; CDR3 DNA: TGTGCCAGTAGTATAAGGCAGAGGAGCAATCAGCCCCAGCATTTT; CDR3 protein: CASSIRQRSNQPQHF
V gene: TRBV2; J gene: TRBJ1-2; clone size: .; D gene: TRBD1; CDR3 DNA: TGTGCCAGGGGGGACAGGGAGTTTGGCTACACCTTC; CDR3 protein: CARGDREFGYTF
V gene: TRBV29-1; J gene: TRBJ2-7; clone size: .; D gene: .; CDR3 DNA: TGCAGCGTTGAGTACCAGGGCTCCTACGAGCAGTACTTC; CDR3 protein: CSVEYQGSYEQYF
V gene: TRBV19; J gene: TRBJ2-6; clone size: .; D gene: TRBD1; CDR3 DNA: TGTGCCAGTAGTATGCAGGACAGGGTATGGTCTGGGGCCAACGTCCTGACTTTC; CDR3 protein: CASSMQDRVWSGANVLTF
V gene: TRBV5-4; J gene: TRBJ2-3; clone size: .; D gene: TRBD2; CDR3 DNA: TGTGCCAGCAGCCTTACTAGCGGGGGATCCACAGATACGCAGTATTTT; CDR3 protein: CASSLTSGGSTDTQYF
V gene: TRBV28; J gene: TRBJ2-3; clone size: .; D gene: .; CDR3 DNA: TGTGCCAGCAGTTTACTAACAGATACGCAGTATTTT; CDR3 protein: CASSLLTDTQYF
V gene: TRBV6-6; J gene: TRBJ2-3; clone size: .; D gene: TRBD2; CDR3 DNA: TGTGCCAGCAGTTACGGGGTAGCGGGAGGGCCAGATACGCAGTATTTT; CDR3 protein: CASSYGVAGGPDTQYF
V gene: TRBV7-2; J gene: TRBJ2-5; clone size: .; D gene: .; CDR3 DNA: TGTGCCAGCAGCTTAGCTAGCTTCCAAGAGACCCAGTACTTC; CDR3 protein: CASSLASFQETQYF
V gene: TRBV7-9; J gene: TRBJ1-2; clone size: .; D gene: .; CDR3 DNA: TGTGCCAGCAGCTTAAACGGAGCTTATGGCTACACCTTC; CDR3 protein: CASSLNGAYGYTF
V gene: TRBV19; J gene: TRBJ1-5; clone size: few; D gene: .; CDR3 DNA: TGTGCCAGTGGTCTGTACGGTCAGCCCCAGCATTTT; CDR3 protein: CASGLYGQPQHF
V gene: TRBV11-2; J gene: TRBJ2-7; clone size: .; D gene: TRBD1; CDR3 DNA: TGTGCCAGCAGTTGGACCGGGACAGGTCTCTCCTACGAGCAGTACTTC; CDR3 protein: CASSWTGTGLSYEQYF
V gene: TRBV6-5; J gene: TRBJ1-1; clone size: .; D gene: .; CDR3 DNA: TGTGCCAGCAGTTACCTAGCAGGGGCTGTCGGCACTGAAGCTTTCTTT; CDR3 protein: CASSYLAGAVGTEAFF
V gene: TRBV6-6; J gene: TRBJ1-5; clone size: .; D gene: TRBD1; CDR3 DNA: TGTGCCAGCAGGCGTCCAGGGGGCCGCAATCAGCCCCAGCATTTT; CDR3 protein: CASRRPGGRNQPQHF
V gene: TRBV10-3; J gene: TRBJ1-2; clone size: .; D gene: .; CDR3 DNA: TGTGCCATCAGTGAAAGGAGGGGGGGAGGCTACACCTTC; CDR3 protein: CAISERRGGGYTF
V gene: TRBV28; J gene: TRBJ1-2; clone size: .; D gene: .; CDR3 DNA: TGTGCCAGCTACGAAAACAGAGAAAACTATGGCTACACCTTC; CDR3 protein: CASYENRENYGYTF
V gene: TRBV7-2; J gene: TRBJ2-1; clone size: .; D gene: TRBD2; CDR3 DNA: TGTGCCAGCAGCTTAGGGGCTAGCGGGAATGAGCAGTTCTTC; CDR3 protein: CASSLGASGNEQFF
V gene: TRBV18; J gene: TRBJ2-2; clone size: once; D gene: .; CDR3 DNA: TGTGCCAGCTCCGGGACCGCCGGGTCACGGGAGCTGTTTTTT; CDR3 protein: CASSGTAGSRELFF
V gene: TRBV29-1; J gene: TRBJ1-2; clone size: few; D gene: .; CDR3 DNA: TGCAGCGTTGAAGATCGGGTAGGAGGCTACACCTTC; CDR3 protein: CSVEDRVGGYTF
V gene: TRBV25-1; J gene: TRBJ1-5; clone size: few; D gene: .; CDR3 DNA: TGTGCCAGCAGTGAGGAGGATCAGCCCCAGCATTTT; CDR3 protein: CASSEEDQPQHF
V gene: TRBV7-2; J gene: TRBJ1-1; clone size: .; D gene: .; CDR3 DNA: TGTGCCAGCAGCTTAGAGGCTGGGACTGAAGCTTTCTTT; CDR3 protein: CASSLEAGTEAFF
V gene: TRBV6-1; J gene: TRBJ1-2; clone size: .; D gene: .; CDR3 DNA: TGTGCCAGCAGTGAAACCCATTTGGCGAGCTATGGCTACACCTTC; CDR3 protein: CASSETHLASYGYTF
V gene: TRBV19; J gene: TRBJ2-7; clone size: .; D gene: .; CDR3 DNA: TGTGCCAGTAGTATATCCCGGGACACCTCCTACGAGCAGTACTTC; CDR3 protein: CASSISRDTSYEQYF
V gene: TRBV30; J gene: TRBJ2-2; clone size: .; D gene: TRBD1; CDR3 DNA: TGTGCCTGGACTCAGTTGGACAGGGACACCGGGGAGCTGTTTTTT; CDR3 protein: CAWTQLDRDTGELFF
V gene: TRBV10-3; J gene: TRBJ1-4; clone size: .; D gene: .; CDR3 DNA: TGTGCCATCAGGACGGACCCAACTAATGAAAAACTGTTTTTT; CDR3 protein: CAIRTDPTNEKLFF
V gene: TRBV27; J gene: TRBJ2-1; clone size: .; D gene: .; CDR3 DNA: TGTGCCAGCAGTAGAGATCACCGGTGGGGATACAATGAGCAGTTCTTC; CDR3 protein: CASSRDHRWGYNEQFF
V gene: TRBV4-2; J gene: TRBJ1-2; clone size: .; D gene: TRBD1; CDR3 DNA: TGTGCCAGCAGCCATCCAGGGGGGAACTATGGCTACACCTTC; CDR3 protein: CASSHPGGNYGYTF
V gene: TRBV7-2; J gene: TRBJ2-5; clone size: .; D gene: .; CDR3 DNA: TGTGCCAGCAGCTTGAGACGAGGGGAGACCCAGTACTTC; CDR3 protein: CASSLRRGETQYF
V gene: TRBV7-3; J gene: TRBJ1-1; clone size: .; D gene: .; CDR3 DNA: TGTGCCAGCAGCTTAACAGGGATGAACACTGAAGCTTTCTTT; CDR3 protein: CASSLTGMNTEAFF
V gene: TRBV7-2; J gene: TRBJ1-1; clone size: .; D gene: .; CDR3 DNA: TGTGCCAGCAGCCCGAGCCCCGGGGTGAACACTGAAGCTTTCTTT; CDR3 protein: CASSPSPGVNTEAFF
V gene: TRBV5-5; J gene: TRBJ1-6; clone size: .; D gene: TRBD1; CDR3 DNA: TGTGCCAGCAGCCCCGGGACAGGGTTGCCCCTCCACTTT; CDR3 protein: CASSPGTGLPLHF
V gene: TRBV6-4; J gene: TRBJ1-1; clone size: .; D gene: .; CDR3 DNA: TGTGCCAGCAGTGAAGAGGTTTCAGGGGAAGCTTTCTTT; CDR3 protein: CASSEEVSGEAFF
V gene: TRBV6-5; J gene: TRBJ2-6; clone size: .; D gene: .; CDR3 DNA: TGTGCCAGCAGTTACACCCGAAGCTCTGGGGCCAACGTCCTGACTTTC; CDR3 protein: CASSYTRSSGANVLTF
V gene: TRBV7-2; J gene: TRBJ2-7; clone size: .; D gene: .; CDR3 DNA: TGTGCCAGCAGCTTAGTGGTGCAGGGTTTCTACGAGCAGTACTTC; CDR3 protein: CASSLVVQGFYEQYF
V gene: TRBV14; J gene: TRBJ2-3; clone size: .; D gene: TRBD2; CDR3 DNA: TGTGCCAGCAGCCAAGGGGAGGGATGGCCAGATACGCAGTATTTT; CDR3 protein: CASSQGEGWPDTQYF
V gene: TRBV27; J gene: TRBJ2-2; clone size: .; D gene: TRBD2; CDR3 DNA: TGTGCCAGCAGCCTGGGACTAGCGGGGGTCACCGGGGAGCTGTTTTTT; CDR3 protein: CASSLGLAGVTGELFF
V gene: TRBV5-1; J gene: TRBJ2-2; clone size: once; D gene: TRBD1; CDR3 DNA: TGCGCCAGCAGCTTGGAGGCGACAGGGGCCACCGGGGAGCTGTTTTTT; CDR3 protein: CASSLEATGATGELFF